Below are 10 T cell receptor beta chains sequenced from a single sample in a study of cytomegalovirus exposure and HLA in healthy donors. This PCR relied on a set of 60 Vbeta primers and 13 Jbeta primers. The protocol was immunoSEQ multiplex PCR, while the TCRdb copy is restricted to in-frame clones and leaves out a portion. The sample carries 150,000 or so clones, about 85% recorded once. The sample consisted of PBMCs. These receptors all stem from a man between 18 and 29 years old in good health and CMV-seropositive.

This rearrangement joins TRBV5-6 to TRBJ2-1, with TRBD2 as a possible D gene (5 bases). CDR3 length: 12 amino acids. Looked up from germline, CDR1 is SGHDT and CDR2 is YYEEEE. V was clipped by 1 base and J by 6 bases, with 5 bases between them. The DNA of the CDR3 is TGTGCCAGCAGCTTGACTAGCAATGAGCAGTTCTTC. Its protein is CASSLTSNEQFF. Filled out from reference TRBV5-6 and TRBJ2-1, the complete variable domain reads DAGVTQSPTHLIKTRGQQVTLRCSPKSGHDTVSWYQQALGQGPQFIFQYYEEEERQRGNFPDRFSGHQFPNYSSELNVNALLLGDSALYLCASSLTSNEQFFGPGTRLTVL.

CDR3: CASSVGSRGAKSSYNEQFF. The CDR3 DNA follows: TGTGCCAGCAGCGTAGGCTCGCGGGGGGCCAAGAGCTCCTACAATGAGCAGTTCTTC. The chain recombines TRBV9 with TRBJ2-1, with 8 nucleotides matching TRBD2. The CDR3 spans 19 residues. CDR1 and CDR2 from the germline V gene are SGDLS and YYNGEE. J gave up 0 bases and V 0 bases, and 11 bases lay outside the gene matches. Full variable domain (outside the CDR3, taken from reference TRBV9 and TRBJ2-1): DSGVTQTPKHLITATGQRVTLRCSPRSGDLSVYWYQQSLDQGLQFLIQYYNGEERAKGNILERFSAQQFPDLHSELNLSSLELGDSALYFCASSVGSRGAKSSYNEQFFGPGTRLTVL.

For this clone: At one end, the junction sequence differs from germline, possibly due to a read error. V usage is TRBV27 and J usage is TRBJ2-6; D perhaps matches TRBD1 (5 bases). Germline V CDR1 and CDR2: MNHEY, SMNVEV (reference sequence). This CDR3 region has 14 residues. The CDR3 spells CASRMGVGANGLTF. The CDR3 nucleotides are TGTGCCTCGCGGATGGGCGTTGGGGCCAACGGCCTGACTTTC.

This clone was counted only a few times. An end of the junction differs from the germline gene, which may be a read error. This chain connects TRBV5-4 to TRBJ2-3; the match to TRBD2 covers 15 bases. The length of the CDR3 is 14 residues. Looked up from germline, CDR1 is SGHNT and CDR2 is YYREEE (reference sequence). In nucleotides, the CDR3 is TGTGCCAGCAGCCCCACCGGGACTAGCGGGGGGCAGAATTTT. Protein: CASSPTGTSGGQNF.

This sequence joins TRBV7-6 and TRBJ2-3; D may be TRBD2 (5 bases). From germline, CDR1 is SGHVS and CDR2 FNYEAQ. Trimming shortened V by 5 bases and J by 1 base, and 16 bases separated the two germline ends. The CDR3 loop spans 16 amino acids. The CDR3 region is CASSTGETYRTDTQYF. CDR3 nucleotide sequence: TGTGCCAGCAGCACCGGGGAGACATATCGCACAGATACGCAGTATTTT. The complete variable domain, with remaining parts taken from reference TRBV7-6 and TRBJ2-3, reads GAGVSQSPRYKVTKRGQDVALRCDPISGHVSLYWYRQALGQGPEFLTYFNYEAQQDKSGLPNDRFSAERPEGSISTLTIQRTEQRDSAMYRCASSTGETYRTDTQYFGPGTRLTVL.

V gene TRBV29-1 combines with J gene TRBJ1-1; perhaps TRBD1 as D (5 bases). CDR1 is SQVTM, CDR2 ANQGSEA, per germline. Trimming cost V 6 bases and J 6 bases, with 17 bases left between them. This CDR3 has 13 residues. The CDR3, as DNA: TGCAGCGTCTGGGGGGGGGAAGACGCTGAAGCTTTCTTT. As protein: CSVWGGEDAEAFF.

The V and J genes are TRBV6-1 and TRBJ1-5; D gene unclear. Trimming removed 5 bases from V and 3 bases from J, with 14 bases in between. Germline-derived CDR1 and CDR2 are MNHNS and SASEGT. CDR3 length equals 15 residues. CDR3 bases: TGTGCCAGCAGTCAAAGGGAGGGTTTCAATCAGCCCCAGCATTTT. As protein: CASSQREGFNQPQHF.

CDR3 protein: CASSRRTGVEETQYF. CDR3 sequence (DNA): TGTGCCAGCAGCCGACGGACAGGGGTCGAGGAGACCCAGTACTTC. J is TRBJ2-5 and V is TRBV6-6, with 9 bases lining up with TRBD1. CDR1 is MNHNY and CDR2 is SVGAGI in the germline V gene (reference sequence). V was clipped by 6 bases and J by 5 bases; unmatched bases: 10. This CDR3 contains 15 residues.

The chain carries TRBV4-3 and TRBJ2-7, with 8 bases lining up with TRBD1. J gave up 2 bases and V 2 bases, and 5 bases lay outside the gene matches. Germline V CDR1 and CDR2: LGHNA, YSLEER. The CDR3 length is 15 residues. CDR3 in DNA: TGCGCCAGCAGCCAAAGGACAGGGAGCACCTACGAGCAGTACTTC. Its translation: CASSQRTGSTYEQYF.

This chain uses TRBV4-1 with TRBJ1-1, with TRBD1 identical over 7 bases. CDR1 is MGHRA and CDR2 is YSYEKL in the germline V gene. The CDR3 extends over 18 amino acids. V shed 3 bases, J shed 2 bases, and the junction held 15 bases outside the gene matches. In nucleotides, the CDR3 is TGCGCCAGCAGCCAGCCGTTTGGGGACAGAAATTTAAACACTGAAGCTTTCTTT. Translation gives CASSQPFGDRNLNTEAFF.